This entry lists 26 T cell receptor beta chains sequenced from one sample in a study of monozygotic twins with inflammatory bowel disease. TCRdb reanalyzed the 5' RACE reads, giving one entry per CDR3 protein sequence and no DNA. Recorded for this sample: roughly 100,000 distinct CDR3 sequences. The material sequenced was blood. These receptors all stem from a human donor with ulcerative colitis or Crohn's disease, or a healthy co-twin of an affected twin (not recorded which).

The rearrangement uses TRBV20-1 and TRBJ2-1; TCRdb's D call of TRBD2 is untestable without DNA. This CDR3 region has 11 residues. The germline gives CDR1 DFQATT, CDR2 SNEGSKA (reference sequence). CDR3 protein: CSAVPGLGQFF.

V usage is TRBV28 and J usage is TRBJ2-4; there is no DNA to check the TCRdb D call of TRBD1. Germline CDR1 reads MDHEN; CDR2 reads SYDVKM. CDR3 length: 15 residues. The chain's CDR3 is CASSFPSGQVNIQYF.

The V gene is TRBV4-2, the J gene TRBJ2-7; TCRdb indicates TRBD2, and absent DNA this call remains unverified. The CDR3 totals 14 residues. CDR1 is LGHNA and CDR2 is YNFKEQ in the germline V gene. The CDR3 sequence is CASSPLAGAAEQYF.

This chain joins TRBV12-3 or TRBV12-4 and TRBJ2-2. The length of the CDR3 is 11 residues. The CDR3 loop reads CASRDPGELFF.

CDR3 amino acids: CASSNRAVFYQPQHF. This chain links TRBV12-3 or TRBV12-4 with TRBJ1-5; TCRdb picks TRBD1, but there is no DNA to check that call. The CDR3 runs to 15 residues.

The CDR3 protein is CASTGENTEAFF. The V gene is TRBV5-6, the J gene TRBJ1-1; there is no DNA to check the TCRdb D call of TRBD1. The CDR3 covers 12 residues. Germline assignment: CDR1 SGHDT and CDR2 YYEEEE.

The V gene is TRBV10-3, the J gene TRBJ2-5; lacking DNA, the TRBD1 call made by TCRdb goes unchecked. There are 16 residues in the CDR3. Germline lookup yields CDR1 ENHRY and CDR2 SYGVKD. The CDR3 spells CAISESLDRQRETQYF.

The chain recombines TRBV19 with TRBJ2-7. The germline V gene encodes CDR1 LNHDA and CDR2 SQIVND (reference sequence). The CDR3 length is 14 residues. Here the CDR3 reads CATQDLEGSYEQHF.

V usage is TRBV6-2 or TRBV6-3 and J usage is TRBJ1-5. Looked up from germline, CDR1 is MNHEY and CDR2 is SVGEGT. The CDR3 spans 15 residues. CDR3: CASSILTASNQPQHF.

The V gene is TRBV10-3, the J gene TRBJ2-2; TCRdb indicates TRBD2, and absent DNA this call remains unverified. This CDR3 region has 14 residues. From germline, CDR1 is ENHRY and CDR2 SYGVKD. This chain's CDR3 is CAISKRESIGELFF.

The V and J genes are TRBV29-1 and TRBJ2-7; without DNA, the TCRdb call of TRBD2 cannot be checked. This CDR3 has 15 residues. CDR1 is SQVTM and CDR2 is ANQGSEA in the germline V gene. CDR3 residues: CSVEGRLGETYEQYF.

The gene calls are TRBV29-1 and TRBJ2-7. In germline, CDR1 is SQVTM, CDR2 ANQGSEA. CDR3 length equals 12 residues. The CDR3 region is CSVEVRQYEQYF.

The chain carries TRBV12-3 or TRBV12-4 and TRBJ1-2. CDR3 size: 12 residues. This chain's CDR3 is CASSSDLYGYTF.

J is TRBJ1-4 and V is TRBV7-2. Germline V lookup: CDR1 SGHTA, CDR2 FQGNSA. The length of the CDR3 is 17 residues. The CDR3 loop is CASSLRSPGRVHEKLFF. The full variable domain, completed using reference TRBV7-2 and TRBJ1-4, is GAGVSQSPSNKVTEKGKDVELRCDPISGHTALYWYRQSLGQGLEFLIYFQGNSAPDKSGLPSDRFSAERTGGSVSTLTIQRTQQEDSAVYLCASSLRSPGRVHEKLFFGSGTQLSVL.

The V and J genes are TRBV14 and TRBJ2-3; TCRdb lists TRBD2, though no DNA is available to test this call. Germline loops: CDR1 SGHDN, CDR2 FVKESK. The CDR3 length is 16 residues. The chain's CDR3 is CASSQDLGRAADTQYF.

The chain joins TRBV11-1 to TRBJ1-4. CDR1 and CDR2 from the germline V gene are SGHAT and FQDESV (reference sequence). This CDR3 has 19 residues. CDR3: CASSLPWGLGMTTNEKLFF.

The genes are TRBV20-1 and TRBJ2-1; as DNA is missing, the TRBD1 call by TCRdb cannot be tested. The CDR3 is made up of 13 amino acids. The germline V gene encodes CDR1 DFQATT and CDR2 SNEGSKA (reference sequence). The chain's CDR3 is CSASPGGGNEQFF.

V gene TRBV5-1 combines with J gene TRBJ2-1. Germline V lookup: CDR1 SGHRS, CDR2 YFSETQ. The CDR3 runs to 14 residues. CDR3 loop: CASSWDRNYNEQFF.

This chain's CDR3 is CASSYGTGRGNEQFF. The chain links TRBV6-5 to TRBJ2-1; the TRBD1 assignment by TCRdb is unverifiable without DNA. Germline CDR1 MNHEY, CDR2 SVGAGI. This CDR3 has 15 residues.

The chain links TRBV2 to TRBJ1-1; the D call of TRBD1 rests on TCRdb alone, since no DNA is present to check it. The length of the CDR3 is 15 residues. CDR1 is SNHLY, CDR2 FYNNEI, per germline. CDR3 sequence: CASSGDRASDTEAFF.

The chain combines TRBV3-1 with TRBJ2-1; TCRdb proposes TRBD1, but this gene call is untestable without DNA. Germline assignment: CDR1 LGHDT and CDR2 YNNKEL (reference sequence). The CDR3 runs to 19 residues. The CDR3 region is CASSHRTGVNSRSYNEQFF.

The V call is TRBV27, the J call TRBJ1-6; TCRdb designates TRBD1, a call that cannot be tested without DNA. CDR3 length: 14 residues. CDR1 MNHEY and CDR2 SMNVEV come from the germline V gene (reference sequence). CDR3 loop: CASSLFRGLSPLHF.

The chain employs TRBV10-3 and TRBJ2-3; TCRdb designates TRBD2, a call that cannot be tested without DNA. The CDR3 extends over 12 amino acids. The germline CDR1 and CDR2 sequences are ENHRY and SYGVKD. The chain's CDR3 is CATRGGKDTQYF.

The chain carries TRBV7-2 and TRBJ1-2; TCRdb's D gene call, TRBD1, goes unchecked for lack of DNA. This CDR3 has 15 amino acids. Germline V CDR1 and CDR2: SGHTA, FQGNSA. The CDR3 here is CASSHSGAGDYGYTF. The entire variable domain, with the rest obtained from reference TRBV7-2 and TRBJ1-2, is as follows: GAGVSQSPSNKVTEKGKDVELRCDPISGHTALYWYRQSLGQGLEFLIYFQGNSAPDKSGLPSDRFSAERTGGSVSTLTIQRTQQEDSAVYLCASSHSGAGDYGYTFGSGTRLTVV.

This chain uses TRBV12-3 or TRBV12-4 with TRBJ1-1. The CDR3 runs 14 residues. CDR3 protein: CASSLRQANTEAFF.

The chain carries TRBV12-3 or TRBV12-4 and TRBJ1-4; TCRdb calls TRBD1, which cannot be checked without DNA. The CDR3 spans 15 residues. The chain's CDR3 is CASSNRGATNEKLFF.